The next 19 T cell receptor beta chains were all read from a single sample in a study of cytomegalovirus exposure and HLA in healthy donors. PCR primers comprised 60 Vbeta and 13 Jbeta primers. The protocol was immunoSEQ multiplex PCR, while the TCRdb copy is restricted to in-frame clones and leaves out a portion. The sample shows 95,000 to 150,000 clones, approximately 78% of them seen only once. The sequenced sample consisted of PBMCs. These receptors all stem from a middle-aged woman in good health and CMV-seronegative.

The gene calls are TRBV6-6 and TRBJ2-1; the D is unclear. Germline values: CDR1 MNHNY, CDR2 SVGAGI (reference sequence). The V end lost 5 bases, the J end lost 5 bases, and 4 bases lay between the germline ends. The length of the CDR3 is 11 residues. Written as DNA, the CDR3 is TGTGCCAGCAGTATCGACAATGAGCAGTTCTTC. Encoded protein: CASSIDNEQFF.

This clone was seen more than once but under ten times. The chain has TRBV27 and TRBJ2-5; 7 bases map to TRBD2. Germline loops: CDR1 MNHEY, CDR2 SMNVEV (reference sequence). CDR3 length: 12 amino acids. J lost 6 bases, V lost 8 bases, and 6 bases had no gene match. The CDR3 region is CASWDGGKTQYF. The CDR3 DNA reads TGTGCCAGCTGGGACGGGGGGAAGACCCAGTACTTC.

The V and J genes are TRBV5-1 and TRBJ2-3; TRBD2 agrees at 10 bases. V shed 6 bases, J shed 1 base, and the junction held 17 bases outside the gene matches. Germline lookup yields CDR1 SGHRS and CDR2 YFSETQ. The CDR3 runs to 19 residues. CDR3 in DNA: TGCGCCAGCACTCACCCCAGGGGGTCGGGGACTAGCGGCACAGATACGCAGTATTTT. It yields the protein CASTHPRGSGTSGTDTQYF.

This chain joins TRBV5-1 and TRBJ1-4, with a tentative D call TRBD1 (5 bases). The CDR3 is 13 amino acids. V was cut by 2 bases and J by 6 bases, with 8 bases left in between. Germline loops: CDR1 SGHRS, CDR2 YFSETQ. The CDR3 sequence: CASSLWGDEKLFF. CDR3 sequence (DNA): TGCGCCAGCAGCTTATGGGGGGATGAAAAACTGTTTTTT.

The chain couples TRBV5-1 to TRBJ2-5; 7 bases are shared with TRBD1. Germline V CDR1 and CDR2: SGHRS, YFSETQ. V gave up 4 bases and J gave up 4 bases; unmatched junction bases: 7. The length of the CDR3 is 14 residues. The CDR3 DNA reads as TGCGCCAGCAGCCGAGACAGGGTTGGAGAGACCCAGTACTTC. The encoded protein is CASSRDRVGETQYF.

V gene TRBV2 combines with J gene TRBJ2-5; TRBD2 aligns across 9 bases. CDR1 and CDR2 from the germline V gene are SNHLY and FYNNEI. V dropped 1 base and J dropped 5; count of bases not matched to a gene: 11. The CDR3 length is 17 residues. The CDR3 region has the DNA TGTGCCAGCAGTGAAGGGGTCGCGGGAGGGCCTGGGGAGACCCAGTACTTC. This sequence encodes CASSEGVAGGPGETQYF.

The gene calls are TRBV5-6 and TRBJ2-7, with 9 bases fitting TRBD1. The V gene's germline CDR1 is SGHDT and CDR2 YYEEEE. With 3 bases clipped from V and 7 bases from J, the junction kept 5 bases outside the gene matches. The CDR3 consists of 13 residues. CDR3 DNA sequence: TGTGCCAGCAGCTCACAGGGGGCGGGGGAGCAGTACTTC. Amino acid sequence: CASSSQGAGEQYF.

The chain employs TRBV7-3 and TRBJ2-1; 9 bases line up with TRBD2. There are 14 residues in the CDR3. The J segment lost 7 bases and the V segment lost 3 bases, leaving 4 bases of the junction unmatched. Germline values: CDR1 SGHTA, CDR2 FQGTGA. The CDR3 is CASSFSGSRNEQFF. The CDR3 region has the DNA TGTGCCAGCAGCTTTAGCGGGAGTCGGAATGAGCAGTTCTTC.

The V and J genes are TRBV18 and TRBJ1-1; D is possibly TRBD1 (6 bases). The germline gives CDR1 KGHSH, CDR2 LQKENI. Between the trimmed V and J ends, which lost 3 bases and 8 bases, there was a span of 19 bases. There are 15 residues in the CDR3. The CDR3 DNA sequence: TGTGCCAGCTCACCCTCCTTGTTCATTAGGGGGGAAGCTTTCTTT. Translating it yields CASSPSLFIRGEAFF.

This clone has only one observation. The V gene is TRBV5-1, the J gene TRBJ2-7; 8 bases align to TRBD1. The CDR3 runs 16 residues. CDR1 and CDR2 (germline): SGHRS, YFSETQ. V lost 3 bases and J lost 0; bases outside the gene matches: 8. The CDR3 loop reads CASSSLGQGISYEQYF. CDR3 sequence (DNA): TGCGCCAGCAGCTCCCTTGGACAGGGAATCTCCTACGAGCAGTACTTC.

This clone showed up just a few times. The chain couples TRBV7-3 to TRBJ1-2, with a weak D call TRBD1 (6 bases). CDR3 length: 13 amino acids. Germline CDR1 reads SGHTA; CDR2 reads FQGTGA. V gave up 5 bases and J gave up 4 bases, with 11 bases separating them. CDR3 amino acids: CASSPTGLYGYTF. Written as DNA, the CDR3 is TGTGCCAGCAGCCCGACAGGTCTCTATGGCTACACCTTC. The full variable domain, rest sourced from reference TRBV7-3 and TRBJ1-2, is GAGVSQTPSNKVTEKGKYVELRCDPISGHTALYWYRQSLGQGPEFLIYFQGTGAADDSGLPNDRFFAVRPEGSVSTLKIQRTERGDSAVYLCASSPTGLYGYTFGSGTRLTVV.

This clone has just one count. The chain has TRBV9 and TRBJ2-1, with D tentatively TRBD2 (5 bases). Looked up from germline, CDR1 is SGDLS and CDR2 is YYNGEE. V was cut by 4 bases and J by 3 bases, with 14 bases left in between. This CDR3 comprises 15 residues. The CDR3 DNA is TGTGCCAGCAGCCTTCAGAGGGATGACTACAATGAGCAGTTCTTC. Protein: CASSLQRDDYNEQFF.

The rearrangement joins TRBV6-5 to TRBJ2-2, with 9 bases identical to TRBD1. The CDR3 has 15 residues. V dropped 5 bases and J dropped 3; count of bases not matched to a gene: 4. Germline V gives CDR1 MNHEY, CDR2 SVGAGI. CDR3 amino acids: CASSPGQGYTGELFF. As DNA, the CDR3 is TGTGCCAGCAGTCCTGGACAGGGGTACACCGGGGAGCTGTTTTTT.

The chain carries TRBV19 and TRBJ1-1; D remains ambiguous. The V end lost 8 bases, the J end lost 3 bases, and 10 bases lay between the germline ends. CDR3 length: 12 residues. Germline V gene sequence: CDR1 LNHDA, CDR2 SQIVND (reference sequence). The CDR3 DNA sequence: TGTGCCAGTCCCCGACAAGACACTGAAGCTTTCTTT. This sequence encodes CASPRQDTEAFF.

The chain carries TRBV9 and TRBJ2-1, with TRBD2 identical over 10 bases. The CDR3 runs to 16 residues. CDR1 and CDR2 (germline): SGDLS, YYNGEE. Losses at the gene ends were 4 bases for V and 6 bases for J; bases not matched to a gene: 10. The CDR3 nucleotides read TGTGCCAGCAGCATGACTAGCGGGCCTCCTGGCAATGAGCAGTTCTTC. Its translation: CASSMTSGPPGNEQFF.

The V call is TRBV6-5, the J call TRBJ2-1; 10 bases agree with TRBD2. CDR1 and CDR2 from the germline V gene are MNHEY and SVGAGI. J lost 13 bases, V lost 0 bases, and 6 bases had no gene match. The CDR3 runs to 14 residues. The CDR3 sequence: CASSYSILAGLQFF. The DNA of the CDR3 is TGTGCCAGCAGTTACTCGATACTAGCGGGGCTCCAGTTCTTC.

The DNA for the CDR3 is TGTGCCAGCACAAATATGGGAAAGTGGGGACAGGGGGCCTACGAGCAGTACTTC. Translating it yields CASTNMGKWGQGAYEQYF. The chain has TRBV28 and TRBJ2-7; 11 nucleotides line up with TRBD1. The germline CDR1 and CDR2 sequences are MDHEN and SYDVKM. J lost 2 bases, V lost 7 bases, and 16 bases had no gene match. This CDR3 is 18 amino acids long.

A few counts support this clone. V and J are TRBV6-1 and TRBJ2-3; no reliable D call. V shed 7 bases and J shed 2 bases, with 13 bases lying between them. The CDR3 runs 14 residues. Germline-derived CDR1 and CDR2 are MNHNS and SASEGT. The CDR3 nucleotides read TGTGCCAGCATTTCCCCTGGCCACACAGATACGCAGTATTTT. It encodes CASISPGHTDTQYF.

This chain links TRBV7-2 with TRBJ1-3; D call uncertain. CDR1 and CDR2 from the germline V gene are SGHTA and FQGNSA. V lost 5 bases, J lost 0 bases, and 20 bases lay in between. This CDR3 spans 18 amino acids. The CDR3 protein is CASSDPNRFGDSGNTIYF. The CDR3 DNA reads as TGTGCCAGCAGCGATCCGAATCGATTCGGGGACTCTGGAAACACCATATATTTT.